What follows is one TCR beta chain and its context. This clone's antigen is unknown. One base away there is no much larger clone; base qualities are not given. Libraries were built with the immunoSEQ multiplex PCR assay. A mixture of 60 forward primers for TCR Vbeta segments and 13 reverse primers for TCR Jbeta segments was used in the multiplex PCR. The CDR3 region of rearranged TCR beta genes was amplified from genomic DNA by a multiplex PCR assay. The Illumina HiSeq System was used to sequence the amplified TCR beta libraries as 87-base-pair reads. The published analysis was carried out like this. In a later analysis, tens of millions of unique TCR beta chains were counted across the 500 to 700 repertoires, and approximately 11 million of these chains were shared by at least two donors. Raw reads were error-corrected and collapsed into unique sequences by a nearest-neighbor algorithm in which closely related sequences were merged to remove PCR and sequencing errors. Alignment of CDR3 sequences to IMGT reference sequences was used to assign V, D and J gene segments. For a sequence to be retained, a match of at least six nucleotides to both a V gene segment and a J gene segment was required. Rearrangements were classified as productive when the CDR3 lacked stop codons and remained in frame with V and J, and all other rearrangements were classified as non-productive. CDR3 was defined according to IMGT convention as the region running from the second conserved V-encoded cysteine to the conserved J-encoded phenylalanine. In an earlier analysis of approximately 590 of the donors, sequences lacking an unambiguous match to a single V gene segment were excluded. In an earlier analysis of around 590 of the donors, a V segment was called functional when productive rearrangements were above 56.7%, and segregating when the standard deviation between donors exceeded 5%. A statistical classification framework was built to diagnose cytomegalovirus status from the catalog of TCR beta chain sequences. A later analysis assigned V and J genes by comparing TCR nucleotide sequences with IMGT/GENE-DB human TR gene sequences. A later analysis assigned CDR3 sequences and most-parsimonious VDJ recombination scenarios with the TCRdist pipeline. In a later analysis, each TCR beta chain was defined by its CDR3 amino acid sequence together with its V-gene family, and reads without a unique V-gene family were excluded. A later analysis removed over 500 highly shared, low-generation-probability nucleotide sequences to deal with suspected cross-contamination and a sequencing artifact. In a later analysis, a clonal expansion index for each public chain was calculated from normalized within-repertoire ranks of inferred template counts. A later analysis computed generation probabilities with a VDJ recombination model fitted to out-of-frame rearrangements, and checked the results against IGoR. In a later analysis, TCR-TCR, TCR-HLA and TCR-CMV co-occurrence was scored with hypergeometric tests, and a repertoire-size bias correction was applied to TCR pairs. A later analysis estimated false discovery rates by permuting HLA or CMV assignments 20 times. In a later analysis, co-occurring TCRs were grouped with DBSCAN, and TCRdist sequence similarity was added when clustering was performed within HLA-allele-positive subsets. Repertoires with fewer than 30,000 or more than 120,000 public chains, plus five repertoires with anomalous nucleotide sharing, were excluded from co-occurrence clustering. TCRdb took this table from immuneACCESS and kept in-frame rearrangements with V and J called. Such tables lack part of the clones; where checked against another copy, unresolved V genes explain under half of the gap, and the rest is unexplained. The DNA was the basis for D and trimming; V, J and clone size are from that table. This sample has approximately 200,000 clones in its table, and around 83% of those were observed once. The ten largest account for 1.1% to 1.5% of the sample.

The cohort was made up of about 610 healthy bone marrow donors. All cohort members were sampled while nominally healthy, although unrecorded immune exposures were likely present. The donor was CMV seronegative and was included in the group of about 350 seronegative cohort members. Each donor provided a peripheral blood sample, and peripheral blood mononuclear cells were used for TCR beta sequencing. Genomic DNA extraction from the blood cell samples was performed with the Qiagen DNeasy Blood Extraction Kit. These data are taken from a study of cytomegalovirus exposure and HLA in healthy donors (dated by TCRdb to the late 2010s). Looking at the study overall: In an earlier analysis of roughly 590 of the donors, 276 Gb of sequence data and 90 million to 120 million unique TCR beta sequences from approximately 180 million T cells were reported. Roughly 300 gigabases of sequencing data and some 85 million unique TCR sequences were included in an early release covering over 600 HLA-typed donors. Of the roughly 400 genotyped donors, approximately 83% fell in the genetic ancestry cluster associated with self-reported Caucasian donors. The aim of the study was to test whether cataloging public T cell receptors could identify signatures of past pathogen exposure. The study used immunosequencing to profile the T cell repertoires of approximately 690 subjects and linked those repertoires to cytomegalovirus serostatus. In addition to the first cohort of 666 subjects, a separate validation cohort of approximately 130 different subjects was used. The study combined high-throughput TCR immunosequencing, statistical association of individual TCRs with disease status, and machine learning to predict cytomegalovirus infection status. A later analysis re-analyzed previously published TCR beta repertoires from 600 to 850 donors and added high-resolution HLA genotyping to study TCR occurrence patterns. Rather than drawing on any new phenotypic data, the later analysis identified candidate immune exposures from TCR beta sequences and the way those sequences occurred across donors. In an earlier analysis of 587 of the donors, high-throughput TCR beta sequencing was used to judge whether each TCR beta V gene segment behaved as functional or pseudogenic. Donor age, sex, ethnicity and CMV serostatus were compiled together with the repertoire data. A later genetic analysis took genome-wide SNP genotypes for about 55% of the 666 donors and used that subset as a discovery cohort. All discovery cohort repertoires had been generated using a single sequencing platform. Class I and class II HLA loci were covered by the typing at four-digit resolution. Typing coverage differed by locus: A, B, C, DRB1 and DQB1 were typed in roughly 629-640 donors, DQA1 in approximately 520, DPA1 in approximately 600, and DPB1 in roughly 470. Five DR-DQ haplotypes were handled as single units for association and clustering, since linkage in the cohort was strong. Among roughly 370 genotyped donors of the cohort, an average of about 240,000 unique TCR beta nucleotide sequences were sequenced per donor, 15% to 20% of them non-productive.

Study-wide conclusions, independent of this receptor: In a later analysis, TCR association rates were found to vary across HLA loci, with the most associated TCRs seen for DRB1 alleles and the fewest for HLA-C alleles. Most CMV-associated TCR beta chains appeared to be HLA-restricted in a later analysis, and the HLA associations seemed to be driven largely by CMV exposure. Across donors, most TCR sequences were observed very rarely, whereas some public TCRs were present in many individuals. A few of the identified cytomegalovirus-associated TCR beta chains were confirmed in vitro to be specific for cytomegalovirus antigens. Compared with equally common non-associated chains, HLA-associated TCR beta chains in a later analysis were more clonally expanded and had lower generation probabilities. It was suggested by the authors that the approach could potentially be generalized to other disease states and immunological phenotypes. Presence/absence analyses assumed roughly uniform sequencing depth across donors, an assumption that may not hold. At a false discovery rate of 0.05, a later analysis linked under 20,000 TCR beta sequences to specific HLA alleles. Because counts were too low, roughly 17 rarely observed V segments, including chromosome 9 orphons, were left out of the earlier analysis of approximately 580 of the donors. The classifier was reported to diagnose cytomegalovirus status with high specificity and sensitivity in both the original cohort and the validation cohort. When HLA alleles, especially DR and DQ, strongly co-occurred, TCR associations were difficult to assign to individual alleles. In an earlier analysis of around 600 of the donors, most TCR beta V segments appeared in productive rearrangements about 87% or about 30% of the time, broadly matching IMGT annotations. Because HLA typing was unavailable for some donors at each locus, only the typed subset was used in association tests. Several of the top co-occurrence clusters appeared to be linked to parvovirus B19, influenza, CMV and Epstein-Barr virus, according to a later analysis. A further reported finding was that TCR beta sequences accurately predicted the HLA-A and HLA-B alleles for most subjects in the first cohort. In this cohort, only TCR beta chains were sequenced, and detectable features were limited by the absence of alpha or paired-chain data. Correlated functional status among segregating V segments might be attributable to linkage disequilibrium, but an unknown experimental factor could not be ruled out. In the study, some 160 TCR beta chains were listed as associated with cytomegalovirus. A later genetic analysis associated a missense DCLRE1C variant with V-gene and J-gene trimming of TCR beta chains, and an independent cohort replicated the association. A later genetic analysis reported fewer N-insertions in productive TCRs among donors in an Asian-associated ancestry cluster than the roughly 670-donor mean. A cluster of highly shared sequence variants was judged likely to be a technical artifact of the sequencing pipeline. Some IMGT-functional V segments, including TRBV6-2 and TRBV6-3, could not be distinguished by the 87-base-pair reads and were therefore excluded. The only immune exposure information available for the cohort was CMV serostatus.

The V and J ends are trimmed by 6 bases and 8 bases, leaving 8 bases between them. The germline V gene supplies CDR1 MNHEY and CDR2 SVGAGI. Inclusive of the bounding cysteine and phenylalanine, the CDR3 is 11 residues long. Only the CDR3 part of the read is kept: 33 bases, read in frame from the first base. The receptor chain draws on TRBV6-5 and TRBJ2-1; the D region possibly corresponds to TRBD1 (6 bases align). The source of this sequence is a girl between 5 and 17 years old in good health and CMV-seronegative. The sample was PBMCs. Read as DNA, the sequence is TGTGCCAGCAGCAACAGGGATGAGCAGTTCTTC. It specifies CASSNRDEQFF.